This T cell receptor (beta chain) came from a study of STAT5B mutations in CD4+ large granular lymphocyte leukemia (dated by TCRdb to between 2020 and 2023). Regarding the study in general: Among healthy controls, the CDR3 'QG' motif was associated with a particular HLA allele. The study compared the TCRbeta repertoires of patients with CD4+ T-cell large granular lymphocyte leukemia against those of healthy blood donors. Flow cytometry on FACSCanto II or FACSVerse confirmed that purified fractions exceeded 95% purity among lymphocytes. Study-wide conclusions, independent of this receptor: Enrichment of TRBV06-family usage was observed among the top patient clones (8/27) relative to healthy controls (2/35). Main leukemic clonotypes were private to each patient, although over 20% appeared at low frequency in other patients' non-leukemic repertoires. Compared with healthy CD4+ repertoires, CD4-sorted patient repertoires appeared more clonal, and this difference remained even after the putative leukemic clones were removed. Data were not HLA-matched; higher clonality in CD4+ versus CD8+ T-LGLL could reflect the relatively small sample size.

The immunoSEQ assay at survey resolution was used to sequence TCRbeta rearrangements from genomic DNA. As for how the authors treated the data: A lowest detectable productive clonotype frequency of 2.59 x 10-5 was observed in the TCR sequencing data. Only productive TCRbeta rearrangements, defined as complete and in-frame sequences, were included in the analyses. Clonality for each sample was calculated as Simpson clonality in the immunoSEQ Analyzer version 3.0. Based on frequency, clones were grouped as very rare, small, medium, large (1-20%) or hyperexpanded (>20%). Generation probabilities were estimated with OLGA 1.2.3, V-gene circos plots were made with VDJtools, specificities were searched in VDJdb, and CDR3 motifs were identified with GLIPH. The source is immuneACCESS, and TCRdb retained only in-frame sequences with V and J called. Part of the clones is not carried over; for the studies checked, unresolved V genes explain less than half of this, and the remainder is unexplained. The DNA gave D and trimming, while V, J and clone size come from that table. The sample table lists approximately 34,000 clones, roughly 72% of them with a count of one. The top ten hold 1.5% to 2% of the sample.

The CDR1 and CDR2 encoded by the germline V gene are SGHVS and FNYEAQ. V loses 5 bases of germline sequence and J loses 0 bases, and the interval between the two ends is 11 bases. The CDR3, cysteine through phenylalanine, is 15 amino acids long. CDR3 DNA is the only sequence kept; it has 45 bases, read in frame from the first base. Note on this clone: The specificity of this receptor is unknown. Base qualities are not recorded, but no much larger clone differs from it by a single base.

The healthy controls were fewer than 45 blood donors, and the buffy coats of these donors were supplied by the Finnish Red Cross blood service. All TCR-sequenced material derived from peripheral blood: patient blood samples and healthy donor buffy coats. Ficoll-Hypaque gradient centrifugation was used to isolate peripheral blood mononuclear cells. CD4+ cells were magnetically purified from the buffy coats of healthy controls. The Gentra Puregene Cell and Tissue kit was used to extract genomic DNA, and a Qubit 2.0 fluorometer was used to measure the amount of genomic DNA. The origin of this receptor is a human donor in good health. The sample comprised CD4+ T cells from blood buffy coats. The rearranged segments are TRBV7-6 and TRBJ1-3; the D gene is perhaps TRBD1, on 5 matching bases. The CDR3 has the sequence CASSPGTFSGNTIYF. The nucleotide sequence is given as TGTGCCAGCAGCCCCGGGACTTTCTCTGGAAACACCATATATTTT.